This T cell receptor beta chain was sequenced during a study of blood T cell repertoires in COVID-19. Looking at the study overall: The study drew acute and convalescent COVID-19 samples from the United States, Italy and Spain.

CDR1 and CDR2 from the germline V gene are SGHVS and FNYEAQ. V lost 1 base and J 9 bases, leaving 10 bases between the germline ends. CDR3 length: 13 residues. Original handling: Amplifying reference gene primers gave estimates of nucleated cell counts. Clones were sequenced by immunoSEQ multiplex PCR, and TCRdb holds only the in-frame ones, with some missing. V and J calls and clone size are those listed in that table; D and trimming were worked out from the DNA. In the table there are roughly 27,000 clones, roughly 89% of which are singletons. This receptor was identified in a woman aged 60-75 years with active COVID-19. The chain is built from TRBV7-6 and TRBJ1-5; possibly TRBD1 for D (6 bases). The source material was peripheral blood. CDR3 coding DNA: TGTGCCAGCAGCTTAGGACAGGTGATGCCCCAGCATTTT. Translating gives CASSLGQVMPQHF.